This entry is about one T cell receptor beta chain. Antigen: not known. The record originates from a study of T cell repertoires in cytomegalovirus infection. Background on the study: Public TCR beta signatures were indicative of both CMV infection and a matching HLA type.

Study-wide results and caveats: The ex vivo response showed dominance by HLA-C-restricted CMV-specific TCR beta clonotypes.

Via MiXCR, TCRdb re-called the reads, giving one row per CDR3 protein. The sample contains approximately 300,000 distinct CDR3 sequences, about 25% of which appear only once. Sequenced here: cultured PBMCs, sampled from culture after CMV antigen stimulation. The TCR comes from a human donor in good health (CMV status not recorded). Some clones in this sample may be carry-over from other donors' samples.

In DNA form, the CDR3 reads TGCAGTGCTGGGGACAGGGAGAACTATGGCTACACCTTC. As protein: CSAGDRENYGYTF. The chain joins TRBV20-1 to TRBJ1-2; TRBD1 aligns across 9 bases. Trimming took 5 bases from V and 2 from J; bases not matched to a gene: 3. CDR3 size: 13 residues. Germline assignment: CDR1 DFQATT and CDR2 SNEGSKA (reference sequence).